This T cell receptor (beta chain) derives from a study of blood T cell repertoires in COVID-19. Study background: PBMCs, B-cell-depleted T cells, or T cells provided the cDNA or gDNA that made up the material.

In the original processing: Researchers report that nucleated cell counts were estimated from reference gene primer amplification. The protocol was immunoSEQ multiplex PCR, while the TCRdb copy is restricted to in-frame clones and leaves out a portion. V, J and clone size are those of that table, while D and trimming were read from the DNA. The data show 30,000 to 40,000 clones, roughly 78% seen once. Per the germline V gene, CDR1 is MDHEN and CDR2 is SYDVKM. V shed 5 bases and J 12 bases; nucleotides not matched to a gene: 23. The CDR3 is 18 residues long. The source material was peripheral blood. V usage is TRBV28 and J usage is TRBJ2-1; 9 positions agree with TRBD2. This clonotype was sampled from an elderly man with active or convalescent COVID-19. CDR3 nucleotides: TGTGCCAGCAGTCACAGGGAACTAGCGGGCCTCGTGGGGGAAGGGCAGTTCTTC. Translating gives CASSHRELAGLVGEGQFF.